This T cell receptor (beta chain) stems from a study of graft-versus-host responses after intestinal transplantation. The ends were cut back, 6 bases at V and 2 bases at J, with 10 bases in the middle. Germline V gene sequence: CDR1 MGHDK, CDR2 SYGVNS. CDR3 size: 13 residues. This clone was detected only a few times. Tissue processing of the graft released intraepithelial and lamina propria lymphocytes from it. Assay: immunoSEQ multiplex PCR; the TCRdb copy retains only in-frame clones and omits some. The table records about 9,600 clones, approximately 86% of them present only once. The chain recombines TRBV25-1 with TRBJ1-1; D is unclear. This sequence was found in a human patient who received an intestinal transplant, so some T cells may come from the graft donor. The sequenced sample was ileum tissue, obtained almost 750 days after intestinal transplantation. The CDR3 reads CASREAGNTEAFF. The CDR3 DNA sequence: TGTGCCAGCAGAGAGGCAGGAAACACTGAAGCTTTCTTT.